Sequencing of this T cell receptor (beta chain) was carried out in a study of blood T cell repertoires in COVID-19. The wider study: Sites in the United States, Italy and Spain provided acute and convalescent COVID-19 samples.

Study processing details: Amplification from reference gene primers served as the basis for estimated nucleated cell counts. The data were produced by immunoSEQ multiplex PCR, yet TCRdb's version contains in-frame clones alone and is incomplete. Clone size and V and J calls were adopted from that table, with D and trimming inferred from the DNA. The profile shows approximately 98,000 clones, about 84% of them singletons. V lost 7 bases and J 8 bases, leaving 8 bases between the germline ends. The CDR3 is 9 amino acids. Germline CDR1 reads DFQATT; CDR2 reads SNEGSKA (reference sequence). The TCR sequence derives from a woman older than 75 with acute or convalescent COVID-19. The sample was peripheral blood. V usage is TRBV20-1 and J usage is TRBJ1-2; D uncertain. CDR3 in DNA: TGCAGTGATGGCGGAGGCTACACCTTC. This gives the protein CSDGGGYTF.